There are a few counts of the clone carrying this T cell receptor (beta chain). Assay used: immunoSEQ multiplex PCR; TCRdb lists only in-frame clones, some missing. The sample records around 16,000 clones, roughly 83% being singletons. This specimen belongs to a study of T cell changes during pregnancy in multiple sclerosis. Germline CDR1 SGDLS, CDR2 YYNGEE. V was pared by 0 bases and J by 0 bases, with 7 bases between. The CDR3 covers 15 residues. This clonotype originated in a female donor in good health, enrolled as a control in a pregnancy study. This sequence joins TRBV9 and TRBJ1-3, with D maybe TRBD1 (5 bases). Sample: CD8+ T cells from peripheral blood mononuclear cells, taken after pregnancy. The CDR3 DNA reads as TGTGCCAGCAGCGTAGAACAGGTCTCTGGAAACACCATATATTTT. Residues: CASSVEQVSGNTIYF.